This record concerns one T cell receptor beta chain sequence. Its cognate antigen is unknown. Profiled with immunoSEQ multiplex PCR; TCRdb holds only in-frame clones, not every one. The repertoire holds 100,000 to 150,000 clones, about 87% seen once, with 3.5% to 4.5% in the top ten. With 4 bases clipped from V and 3 bases from J, the junction kept 5 bases outside the gene matches. Germline assignment: CDR1 SGHRS and CDR2 YFSETQ. This CDR3 region has 14 residues. These data belong to a study of T cell responses to AZD1222 COVID-19 vaccine. Study-wide results and limits: Repertoires were sampled only after the peak T cell response. Spike-specific TCR breadth rose after two AZD1222 doses, and depth rose as well. The study identified only five to seven AZD1222 recipients as seropositive at baseline.

The chain links TRBV5-1 to TRBJ1-2, with 8 bases aligning to TRBD1. This specimen was peripheral blood, taken on day 0 of AZD1222 vaccination. The receptor was derived from an adult in good health. The CDR3 bases are TGCGCCAGCAGCCGGACAGGGAGGGACTATGGCTACACCTTC. It encodes CASSRTGRDYGYTF.